Detailed here is one T cell receptor (beta chain). Its antigen is unidentified. The source of the sample is a study of shared clonotypes between healthy human individuals. With V trimmed by 5 bases and J by 6 bases, 6 bases remained unmatched. Germline V CDR1 and CDR2: SEHNR, FQNEAQ (reference sequence). This CDR3 is 13 amino acids long. Overall study findings and caveats: Generally, estimated richness proved larger in naive subsets than it did in memory subsets. An anticipated effect of sequencing depth on clonotype sharing among donors was recognized.

For sorted subsets, roughly 200 ng DNA per replicate equaled about 30,000 T cell genomes. TCRdb's copy holds only in-frame clones and misses some; the assay was immunoSEQ multiplex PCR. The table includes about 1.1 million clones, approximately 80% detected once. V is TRBV7-9 and J is TRBJ2-7; TRBD1 aligns across 8 bases. The specimen sequenced was memory CD4+ T cells from PBMCs. Regarding subset: CD45RA-negative fraction. This clonotype was obtained from a man aged 18 to 35 in good health. Some clones in this sample may be carry-over from other donors' samples. CDR3 in amino acids: CASSPPGGSEQYF. The CDR3 DNA reads TGTGCCAGCAGCCCACCAGGGGGCTCCGAGCAGTACTTC.